This T cell receptor (beta chain) came from a study of response to subunit inactivated influenza vaccine. Study-level results: Few additional T cells are recruited per seasonal influenza vaccination, authors suggested.

Germline CDR1 reads ENHRY; CDR2 reads SYGVKD. V shed 3 bases and J 7 bases; nucleotides not matched to a gene: 5. There are 14 residues in the CDR3. Remarks on this clonotype: Its specificity is unknown.

Each CDR3 protein gets one entry after TCRdb re-called the RT-PCR reads with MiXCR. The sample carries a few hundred thousand distinct CDR3 sequences, 12% to 15% recorded once. The V and J genes are TRBV10-3 and TRBJ2-3, with 9 bases lining up with TRBD2. The source material was PBMCs from blood, sampled less than 13 days after vaccination. The sequence was obtained from a man in his fifties who received an inactivated influenza vaccine. CDR3 nucleotides: TGTGCCATCAGTGACAGCGGGAGGCGGAATACGCAGTATTTT. Amino acids: CAISDSGRRNTQYF.